A selection of T cell receptor beta chains follows, all from one sample in a study of OX40 agonist ivuxolimab in advanced cancers. TCRdb keeps only in-frame clones here, not all; method: immunoSEQ multiplex PCR. Found here are 90,000 to 95,000 clones, around 87% of them singletons; the top ten hold about 4%. Here the sequenced sample was CD4+ or CD8+ T cells sorted from blood, taken in a trial of the OX40 agonist ivuxolimab. The source of these receptors is an adult with an advanced solid tumor such as melanoma, head and neck, liver or kidney cancer. CDR3s include the opening cysteine and the closing phenylalanine or tryptophan. The D gene is left open where the match is weak.

cdr3_aa: CASSDPGTPYNEQFF
d_call: .
v_call: TRBV7-2

cdr3_aa: CAQGSGELFF
d_call: .
v_call: TRBV7-7

cdr3_aa: CASSFSGSYEQYF
d_call: .
v_call: TRBV5-1

cdr3_aa: CATEDRAGYGYTF
d_call: TRBD1
v_call: TRBV19

cdr3_aa: CAVLNTEAFF
d_call: .
v_call: TRBV28

cdr3_aa: CASSIGPIHEAFF
d_call: .
v_call: TRBV19

cdr3_aa: CASSPPFQETQYF
d_call: .
v_call: TRBV18

cdr3_aa: CASSSSNRGLGYGYTF
d_call: TRBD1
v_call: TRBV13

cdr3_aa: CASSGTSGSVEQFF
d_call: TRBD2
v_call: TRBV7-3

cdr3_aa: CASSMGEGGNQPQHF
d_call: .
v_call: TRBV6-6

cdr3_aa: CASSRHRDVKNIQYF
d_call: .
v_call: TRBV28

cdr3_aa: CASSAREGFRNEQFF
d_call: TRBD2
v_call: TRBV6-4

cdr3_aa: CASSPFDGEQFF
d_call: .
v_call: TRBV18

cdr3_aa: CASNQREGPREQFF
d_call: .
v_call: TRBV19

cdr3_aa: CASSIGNGYGYTF
d_call: .
v_call: TRBV19

cdr3_aa: CASSPGRRDGYTF
d_call: .
v_call: TRBV5-4

cdr3_aa: CASSFGRMNTEAFF
d_call: .
v_call: TRBV7-2

cdr3_aa: CASSSEPSGATDTQYF
d_call: TRBD2
v_call: TRBV5-1

cdr3_aa: CASSLVQQGLAGTGELFF
d_call: TRBD2
v_call: TRBV13

cdr3_aa: CASSIQAAHPQHF
d_call: .
v_call: TRBV19

cdr3_aa: CAWRGVTDTQYF
d_call: .
v_call: TRBV30

cdr3_aa: CASQSPLVGYGYTF
d_call: .
v_call: TRBV2

cdr3_aa: CASSRDRNTGELFF
d_call: TRBD1
v_call: TRBV7-6

cdr3_aa: CASSPTSRQALGGYTF
d_call: .
v_call: TRBV14

cdr3_aa: CASSFSSGGQETQYF
d_call: TRBD2
v_call: TRBV5-1

cdr3_aa: CASSLVGRGRGSGTEAFF
d_call: TRBD1
v_call: TRBV7-3

cdr3_aa: CASSLADREYGYTF
d_call: TRBD1
v_call: TRBV5-8

cdr3_aa: CSAGQGYGYTF
d_call: TRBD1
v_call: TRBV20-1

cdr3_aa: CASTRGVNTGELFF
d_call: .
v_call: TRBV2

cdr3_aa: CASSVEAGAYEQYF
d_call: TRBD2
v_call: TRBV9

cdr3_aa: CASSLDVGELFF
d_call: .
v_call: TRBV7-9

cdr3_aa: CASSLAGSRNEQFF
d_call: .
v_call: TRBV28

cdr3_aa: CASSHRTGPSYNEQFF
d_call: TRBD1
v_call: TRBV7-2

cdr3_aa: CASSERGGQPQHF
d_call: .
v_call: TRBV6-1

cdr3_aa: CASSARAKGNLEQYF
d_call: .
v_call: TRBV5-1

cdr3_aa: CAWGQGAAAEKLFF
d_call: TRBD1
v_call: TRBV30

cdr3_aa: CASSPVTANTGELFF
d_call: .
v_call: TRBV18

cdr3_aa: CASSEAGLTEAFF
d_call: .
v_call: TRBV2

cdr3_aa: CASSFSGARTEAFF
d_call: .
v_call: TRBV27

cdr3_aa: CSARVETQYF
d_call: .
v_call: TRBV20-1

cdr3_aa: CASSPRGRGYGYTF
d_call: .
v_call: TRBV19

cdr3_aa: CASSLGPGNQNIQYF
d_call: .
v_call: TRBV7-2

cdr3_aa: CASSYDGQGESPQHF
d_call: TRBD1
v_call: TRBV5-6

cdr3_aa: CASSLTRRDRGREQYF
d_call: TRBD1
v_call: TRBV27

cdr3_aa: CAITRAGGRSTDTQYF
d_call: TRBD2
v_call: TRBV10-3

cdr3_aa: CASSGGKQGTYGYTF
d_call: .
v_call: TRBV9

cdr3_aa: CASTVGLLNNEQFF
d_call: .
v_call: TRBV2